One sample yielded the 4 T cell receptor beta chains listed below, sequenced in a study of beta chain features in type 1 diabetes. Study conclusions and caveats: There was a moderate but significant shortening of TCRB CDR3s in all four CD4+ subsets of Type 1 diabetes patients.

Which antigens these TCRs recognize remains unknown. Reverse transcribing all isolated RNA meant expressed TCRB transcripts were sequenced. TCRdb keeps only in-frame clones here, not all; method: immunoSEQ multiplex PCR. The repertoire holds about 640,000 clones, with 9.5% to 15% as singletons. The sequencing sample was made of naive CD4+ T cells from blood. The receptors come from a man younger than 40 with type 1 diabetes.

This rearrangement joins TRBV7-2 to TRBJ2-1, with no clear D. This CDR3 region has 13 residues. CDR1 is SGHTA, CDR2 FQGNSA, per germline. Trimming shortened V by 1 base and J by 5 bases, and 6 bases separated the two germline ends. CDR3 nucleotides: TGTGCCAGCAGCTTAGGGCAGAACAATGAGCAGTTCTTC. Encoded protein: CASSLGQNNEQFF.

The chain recombines TRBV30 with TRBJ2-5, with no clear D. The assigned J gene may be wrong: the sequence end matches TRBJ2-7 better. Germline CDR1 is GTSNPN and CDR2 is SVGIG (reference sequence). The CDR3 has 12 residues. The CDR3 sequence: CAWSPLSYEQYF. The CDR3 bases are TGTGCCTGGAGTCCCCTCTCCTACGAGCAGTACTTC.

The V gene is TRBV7-2, the J gene TRBJ2-7; 11 positions match TRBD1. The germline CDR1 and CDR2 sequences are SGHTA and FQGNSA. CDR3 length equals 14 residues. J was trimmed by 4 bases and V by 5 bases; bases with no gene match: 4. The CDR3 DNA reads as TGTGCCAGCAGCAGGACAGGGGGCGATTACGAGCAGTACTTC. It is translated as CASSRTGGDYEQYF.

This clone turned up a few times. The chain combines TRBV25-1 with TRBJ1-2; 8 positions match TRBD1. Germline loops: CDR1 MGHDK, CDR2 SYGVNS. Trimming cost V 0 bases and J 6 bases; bases outside gene matches: 9. The CDR3 consists of 16 residues. The CDR3 is CASSEYMTGQGHGYTF. The CDR3 DNA reads TGTGCCAGCAGTGAATATATGACAGGACAGGGCCATGGCTACACCTTC.